Each of the 28 T cell receptor beta chains below was sequenced from the same sample in a study of T cells in Graves' hyperthyroidism and ophthalmopathy. The source material, RNA transcripts, was used to amplify TCR beta CDR3 regions. First-round RT-PCR of the TCR CDR3 relied on the HTBI primer set. TCRdb processed the multiplex PCR reads anew with MiXCR; each CDR3 protein has one entry. The sample yields around 600,000 distinct CDR3 sequences, 12% to 15% seen once. Sequenced: blood. The receptors here all came from a woman younger than 35 with Graves' ophthalmopathy.

This clonotype appeared many times. This chain links TRBV15 with TRBJ2-7; 7 bases are shared with TRBD1. Germline CDR1 LNHNV, CDR2 YYDKDF (reference sequence). V lost 0 bases to trimming and J lost 3 bases; unmatched junction nucleotides: 2. CDR3 length: 14 residues. Here the CDR3 reads CATSRDRGYYEQYF. CDR3 DNA sequence: TGTGCCACCAGCAGAGACAGGGGGTACTACGAGCAGTACTTC.

This clonotype was seen only a few times. The gene calls are TRBV20-1 and TRBJ2-1; the match to TRBD2 covers 7 bases. The CDR3 is 13 amino acids. Germline CDR1 DFQATT, CDR2 SNEGSKA (reference sequence). With V trimmed by 7 bases and J by 3 bases, 6 bases remained unmatched. The CDR3 bases are TGCAGTGTAAGCGGGACCTACTACAATGAGCAGTTCTTC. Translation gives CSVSGTYYNEQFF.

Concerning this clonotype: A much larger clone sits a single nucleotide away, making a read error possible. The chain links TRBV5-4 to TRBJ1-2; 9 bases agree with TRBD1. The CDR3 contains 14 residues. The germline gives CDR1 SGHNT, CDR2 YYREEE (reference sequence). The CDR3 region has the DNA TGTGGCAGCAGCTCACAGGGGGCAGACTATGGCTACACCTTC. Translating it yields CGSSSQGADYGYTF.

A note on this clonotype: Germline is not matched at one junction end, which may reflect a read error. This chain joins TRBV4-2 and TRBJ2-5, with 9 bases identical to TRBD1. The CDR3 is made up of 15 amino acids. From germline, CDR1 is LGHNA and CDR2 YNFKEQ. DNA of the CDR3: TGTGCCAGCAACAAGACACAGGGGGCGCAAGGGACCCAGTACTTC. Its translation is CASNKTQGAQGTQYF.

With respect to this clonotype: A read error may explain this, as a much larger clone is one base away. The V call is TRBV20-1, the J call TRBJ2-2, with TRBD2 matching over 13 bases. Germline V gene lookup returns CDR1 DFQATT and CDR2 SNEGSKA (reference sequence). The CDR3 is made up of 16 amino acids. The DNA for the CDR3 is TGCAGTGCTACCGGGACTAGCGGGACCAACACCGGGGAGCTGCTTTTT. Residues: CSATGTSGTNTGELLF.

The chain recombines TRBV11-3 with TRBJ2-2; no definite D call. CDR1 and CDR2 from the germline V gene are SGHNT and YENEEA. The germline V and J ends were trimmed by 5 bases and 7 bases, with 14 bases remaining between them. This CDR3 is 14 amino acids long. The CDR3 nucleotides are TGTGCCAGCAGCCAGGCGCCGGGCTACGGGGAGCTGTTTTTT. The encoded protein is CASSQAPGYGELFF.

This clonotype came up a few times. The V gene is TRBV7-8, the J gene TRBJ1-2, with 7 bases lining up with TRBD1. The V segment lost 2 bases and the J segment 3 bases; nucleotides outside the gene matches: 9. CDR1 is SGHVS, CDR2 FQNEAQ, per germline. This CDR3 is 16 amino acids long. The CDR3 region is CASSLLNRGGDYGYTF. In DNA, the CDR3 is TGTGCCAGCAGCTTACTGAACAGGGGTGGGGACTATGGCTACACCTTC.

This clonotype was seen repeatedly, ten times or more. J is TRBJ2-5 and V is TRBV11-2; 12 nucleotides agree with TRBD2. The V gene end was trimmed by 5 bases and the J gene end by 3 bases; junction bases not matched to a gene: 13. Germline V gene sequence: CDR1 SGHAT, CDR2 FQNNGV. This CDR3 has 18 amino acids. The CDR3 protein is CASSPRRSASGREETQYF. The CDR3 DNA reads TGTGCCAGCAGCCCGCGCCGCTCGGCTAGCGGGAGGGAAGAGACCCAGTACTTC.

This clonotype was seen repeatedly, ten times or more. The chain employs TRBV15 and TRBJ2-1; D unresolved. CDR3 size: 17 residues. Per germline, CDR1 LNHNV and CDR2 YYDKDF (reference sequence). The V end lost 0 bases, the J end lost 4 bases, and 16 bases lay between the germline ends. The CDR3 region has the DNA TGTGCCACCAGCAGAGATCTATTCGATGACGGTTACAATGAGCAGTTCTTC. It is translated as CATSRDLFDDGYNEQFF.

This clonotype was counted ten times or more. The V and J genes are TRBV28 and TRBJ2-7; D not resolved. V lost 3 bases and J lost 3, with 15 bases in between. Germline loops: CDR1 MDHEN, CDR2 SYDVKM. The CDR3 sequence is 15 residues long. The CDR3 DNA is TGTGCCAGCAGTTTCTTCCAAACTCATGTCTACGAGCAGTACTTC. As protein: CASSFFQTHVYEQYF.

This clonotype was found many times. This chain uses TRBV2 with TRBJ2-7; 9 bases map to TRBD1. Losses at the gene ends were 6 bases for V and 5 bases for J; bases not matched to a gene: 8. The length of the CDR3 is 14 residues. Germline V gene data show CDR1 as SNHLY and CDR2 as FYNNEI. CDR3 sequence (DNA): TGTGCCAGCAGCCCACGGACAGGGGACGACGAGCAGTACTTC. Translated: CASSPRTGDDEQYF. The entire variable domain, with the rest obtained from reference TRBV2 and TRBJ2-7, is as follows: EPEVTQTPSHQVTQMGQEVILRCVPISNHLYFYWYRQILGQKVEFLVSFYNNEISEKSEIFDDQFSVERPDGSNFTLKIRSTKLEDSAMYFCASSPRTGDDEQYFGPGTRLTVT.

This clonotype appeared many times. The CDR3 protein is CASSPGQRAAYEQYF. CDR3 sequence (DNA): TGTGCCAGCAGTCCCGGACAGCGGGCGGCCTACGAGCAGTACTTC. The V call is TRBV28, the J call TRBJ2-7; D is tentatively TRBD1 or TRBD2 (6 bases each). Germline CDR1 and CDR2: MDHEN and SYDVKM. With 5 bases removed from V and 2 bases from J, the gap between germline ends came to 16 bases. The CDR3 covers 15 residues. The variable domain in full, completed from reference TRBV28 and TRBJ2-7, reads DVKVTQSSRYLVKRTGEKVFLECVQDMDHENMFWYRQDPGLGLRLIYFSYDVKMKEKGDIPEGYSVSREKKERFSLILESASTNQTSMYLCASSPGQRAAYEQYFGPGTRLTVT.

This clonotype was observed at least ten times. This chain connects TRBV3-1 to TRBJ2-7; D gene ambiguous. The germline V gene encodes CDR1 LGHDT and CDR2 YNNKEL (reference sequence). CDR3 length: 16 amino acids. Trimming pared 3 bases from V and 6 bases from J, leaving 21 bases between. DNA for the CDR3: TGTGCCAGCAGCCACTATAGCAGCCCGCGGTGGCGCGAGCAGTACTTC. Protein sequence: CASSHYSSPRWREQYF.

This clonotype was recorded at least ten times. The rearrangement uses TRBV6-4 and TRBJ2-7, with D possibly matching TRBD1 (6 bases). Germline assignment: CDR1 MRHNA and CDR2 SNTAGT. This CDR3 contains 17 residues. Trimming removed 3 bases at V and 4 bases at J, with 22 bases between. The CDR3 coding sequence is TGTGCCAGCAGTGAAGATCCACGGACAGCCGAACTGTACGAGCAGTACTTC. Translated: CASSEDPRTAELYEQYF.

Turning to this clonotype: Likely a read error: the CDR3 ends without its conserved phenylalanine or tryptophan. The chain has TRBV2 and TRBJ1-3, with 7 positions matching TRBD1. J was trimmed by 4 bases and V by 2 bases; bases with no gene match: 8. The CDR3 contains 16 residues. The germline CDR1 and CDR2 sequences are SNHLY and FYNNEI. Here the CDR3 DNA reads TGTGCCAGCAGTGAAAGGACAGGCATAGGCGGAAACACCATATATCTT. Translated: CASSERTGIGGNTIYL.

This clonotype was counted ten times or more. This chain uses TRBV27 with TRBJ1-1, with 7 bases matching TRBD1. The junction had 10 bases not matched to a gene; V was cut back by 6 bases and J by 3 bases. The CDR3 spans 15 residues. Germline V gene sequence: CDR1 MNHEY, CDR2 SMNVEV (reference sequence). Here the CDR3 DNA reads TGTGCCAGCAGACCCGGGGAGGGGGCCTACACTGAAGCTTTCTTT. This sequence encodes CASRPGEGAYTEAFF.

This clonotype was seen a handful of times. This rearrangement joins TRBV13 to TRBJ2-5; 12 nucleotides match TRBD2. Germline loops: CDR1 PRHDT, CDR2 FYEKMQ (reference sequence). The CDR3 runs to 17 residues. V lost 6 bases to trimming and J lost 5 bases; unmatched junction nucleotides: 13. The CDR3 here is CASSTGLAGLSQETQYF. CDR3 nucleotides: TGTGCCAGCAGTACCGGACTAGCGGGGTTATCGCAGGAGACCCAGTACTTC.

This clonotype was counted only a few times. The V gene is TRBV27, the J gene TRBJ1-2; TRBD1 aligns across 10 bases. Germline CDR1 is MNHEY and CDR2 is SMNVEV (reference sequence). The V and J ends lost 2 bases and 4 bases, in that order; junction bases with no gene match: 10. The CDR3 extends over 17 amino acids. CDR3 sequence reads: CASSLNSRTGGIYGYTF. The DNA of the CDR3 is TGTGCCAGCAGTTTAAATTCTAGGACAGGGGGTATCTATGGCTACACCTTC.

This clonotype was observed at least ten times. The chain joins TRBV28 to TRBJ2-1; D is unresolved. Deletions cut 6 bases from V and 6 bases from J, with 9 bases between. From germline, CDR1 is MDHEN and CDR2 SYDVKM. This CDR3 spans 12 amino acids. CDR3 loop: CASRLTVNEQFF. CDR3 bases: TGTGCCAGCAGACTGACGGTCAATGAGCAGTTCTTC.

This clonotype was seen only a few times. The J gene is TRBJ1-6, the V gene TRBV20-1, with D unclear. Germline values: CDR1 DFQATT, CDR2 SNEGSKA (reference sequence). The CDR3 extends over 14 amino acids. Trimming took 1 base from V and 6 from J, leaving 10 bases between them. The CDR3 DNA follows: TGCAGTGCTAGAGGTGGACCGATTAATTCACCCCTCCACTTT. It specifies CSARGGPINSPLHF.

This clonotype was counted between two and nine times. The chain's CDR3 is CASSFRGFPSEAFF. DNA for the CDR3: TGTGCCAGCAGCTTTCGGGGCTTCCCTTCTGAAGCTTTCTTT. V gene TRBV7-9 combines with J gene TRBJ1-1, with D possibly being TRBD1 (5 bases). Per germline, CDR1 SEHNR and CDR2 FQNEAQ (reference sequence). V shed 3 bases and J shed 6 bases, with 14 bases lying between them. The CDR3 is 14 amino acids. Together with reference TRBV7-9 and TRBJ1-1, the CDR3 gives the full variable domain: DTGVSQNPRHKITKRGQNVTFRCDPISEHNRLYWYRQTLGQGPEFLTYFQNEAQLEKSRLLSDRFSAERPKGSFSTLEIQRTEQGDSAMYLCASSFRGFPSEAFFGQGTRLTVV.

Many counts were recorded for this clonotype. J is TRBJ2-1 and V is TRBV7-9; maybe TRBD1 (5 bases). The CDR3 sequence is 17 residues long. Germline values: CDR1 SEHNR, CDR2 FQNEAQ (reference sequence). Trimming left V 7 bases short and J 7 bases short, with 26 bases between. The CDR3 DNA reads TGTGCCAGCATTCCCCCCATGGGGCTGGTAACCCGTAATGAGCAGTTCTTC. It specifies CASIPPMGLVTRNEQFF.

This clonotype was seen repeatedly, ten times or more. V is TRBV28 and J is TRBJ2-7, with D hard to call. The CDR3 sequence is 12 residues long. Trimming removed 11 bases at V and 0 bases at J, with 11 bases between. The germline V gene encodes CDR1 MDHEN and CDR2 SYDVKM. CDR3 loop: CASSYYSYEQYF. The CDR3 coding sequence is TGTGCCTCCTCGTACTACTCCTACGAGCAGTACTTC.

The V call is TRBV20-1, the J call TRBJ1-4; D is unresolved. CDR1 and CDR2 (germline): DFQATT, SNEGSKA (reference sequence). V was shortened by 6 bases and J by 0 bases, with 14 bases between the two germline ends. CDR3 length equals 15 residues. The CDR3 spells CSAKLSAATNEKLFF. In DNA, the CDR3 is TGCAGTGCGAAATTGTCGGCAGCAACTAATGAAAAACTGTTTTTT.

The chain is built from TRBV27 and TRBJ1-5, with a tentative D call TRBD1 (6 bases). The V and J ends lost 3 bases and 0 bases respectively, with 12 bases between them. The CDR3 is 16 residues long. Per germline, CDR1 MNHEY and CDR2 SMNVEV (reference sequence). CDR3 sequence (DNA): TGTGCCAGCAGTTTTCGGGGGGGCTATAGCAATCAGCCCCAGCATTTT. Translation gives CASSFRGGYSNQPQHF.

This clonotype has a count of ten or more. The chain joins TRBV19 to TRBJ1-2, with 10 bases matching TRBD1. V lost 9 bases, J lost 5 bases, and 9 bases stayed unmatched. Germline V gene sequence: CDR1 LNHDA, CDR2 SQIVND (reference sequence). This CDR3 is 14 amino acids long. CDR3 DNA: TGTGCCAGCACCCGGGACAGGGGTCCGTATGGCTACACCTTC. This sequence encodes CASTRDRGPYGYTF.

This clonotype was counted between two and nine times. This chain connects TRBV12-5 to TRBJ1-2; D is perhaps TRBD1 (6 bases). Per the germline V gene, CDR1 is LGHNT and CDR2 is FRNRAP. CDR3 length: 14 amino acids. V dropped 6 bases and J dropped 3 bases, with 14 bases sitting between them. The DNA of the CDR3 is TGTGCTAGTGGGCTTCAGGGGACCCACTATGGCTACACCTTC. Protein product: CASGLQGTHYGYTF.

The V gene is TRBV4-1, the J gene TRBJ1-1; D not resolved. V lost 3 bases, J lost 1 base, and 9 bases lay in between. This CDR3 is built from 14 residues. Germline CDR1 is MGHRA and CDR2 is YSYEKL. The CDR3 here is CASSQSFSNTEAFF. The CDR3 region has the DNA TGCGCCAGCAGCCAGTCCTTTTCGAACACTGAAGCTTTCTTT.